What follows is one TCR beta chain and its context. Germline CDR1 ENHRY, CDR2 SYGVKD. CDR3 length: 15 residues. The V gene end was trimmed by 5 bases and the J gene end by 7 bases; junction bases not matched to a gene: 5. The donors were all healthy and Caucasian. This entry belongs to a study of identical twins. A universal primer site arose from template switching, and cDNA bore unique molecular identifiers. TCRdb passed the 5' RACE reads through MiXCR, listing each CDR3 protein once. The sample lists approximately 600,000 distinct CDR3 sequences, around a tenth occurring once. This sample also belongs to another study, concerning yellow fever vaccine responses in identical twins.

Sequencing was carried out using PBMCs. The receptor was derived from a woman younger than 30 in good health. This chain links TRBV10-3 with TRBJ1-6, with 10 bases that match TRBD1. The CDR3 sequence: CAISRQGAQNSPLHF. The CDR3 coding sequence is TGTGCCATCAGTCGACAGGGGGCACAGAATTCACCCCTCCACTTT.